The T cell receptor (beta chain) described here comes from a study of blood T cell repertoires in COVID-19. Across the whole study: T cells, B-cell-depleted T cells, or PBMCs supplied cDNA or gDNA.

In the original analysis: How many nucleated cells were present was estimated from reference gene primer amplification. Here immunoSEQ multiplex PCR was the method, and the copy in TCRdb shows in-frame clones only, minus some. V, J and clone size reflect that table, while D and trimming were determined from the DNA. The sample has about 210,000 clones, roughly 82% seen once. The V end lost 2 bases, the J end lost 6 bases, and 11 bases lay between the germline ends. CDR1 and CDR2 (germline): SQVTM, ANQGSEA. This CDR3 comprises 13 residues. This clone came up a few times. Sequenced sample: peripheral blood. The clonotype comes from a woman between 40 and 55 years old with acute or convalescent COVID-19. The V call is TRBV29-1, the J call TRBJ1-5, with D possibly TRBD1 on 5 matching bases. The CDR3 spells CSVESGVGQPQHF. The CDR3 DNA reads TGCAGCGTTGAATCGGGGGTCGGTCAGCCCCAGCATTTT.